This T cell receptor beta chain was recovered during a study of cytomegalovirus exposure and HLA in healthy donors. Study findings and constraints: What TCR beta sequences reportedly achieved was accurate prediction of HLA-A and HLA-B alleles in most subjects. V- and J-gene trimming of TCR beta was linked (in a later analysis) to a missense DCLRE1C variant.

Amplification used 60 Vbeta primers and 13 Jbeta primers. TCRdb's copy holds only in-frame clones and misses some; the assay was immunoSEQ multiplex PCR. This table has around 160,000 clones, roughly two thirds appearing once. The count of this clone is one. Its antigen remains unknown. Input material: PBMCs. This clonotype was sampled from a young woman in good health and CMV-seropositive.

CDR3 bases: TGTGCCAGCACCCCCGGGACTAGCGGGAGGGCCTTTGTGTCCTACGAGCAGTACTTC. This encodes CASTPGTSGRAFVSYEQYF. This chain connects TRBV2 to TRBJ2-7, with TRBD2 matching over 16 bases. The germline V gene encodes CDR1 SNHLY and CDR2 FYNNEI. V trimming: 7 bases; J trimming: 1 base; junction bases outside the gene matches: 13. There are 19 residues in the CDR3.